A single T cell receptor beta chain is shown here with its context. The length of the CDR3 is 17 residues. The V gene end was trimmed by 5 bases and the J gene end by 2 bases; junction bases not matched to a gene: 14. CDR1 is SGHTA, CDR2 FQGNSA, per germline. The sample originates from a study of T cell responses to AZD1222 COVID-19 vaccine. The assay was immunoSEQ multiplex PCR, and TCRdb's table has in-frame clones only and misses some. The data show approximately 150,000 clones, with roughly nine tenths seen just once and 2% to 3% held by the top ten. The J gene is TRBJ2-7, the V gene TRBV7-2, with 8 bases matching TRBD1. This clonotype was sampled from an adult in good health. Specimen: peripheral blood, collected on day 0 of AZD1222 vaccination. In DNA form, the CDR3 reads TGTGCCAGCAGCCCCGACAGGGGTAGTACGCCCCCCTACGAGCAGTACTTC. Translated, it gives CASSPDRGSTPPYEQYF.